Sequencing of this TCR beta chain was carried out in a study of radiation and T cells in renal cell carcinoma. The sample's time point: blood 2 weeks post-SBRT. The treatment is: 15 Gy SBRT to primary tumor, nephrectomy 4 weeks later. Blood was sampled at baseline, 2 weeks and 4 weeks after SBRT. The data were produced by immunoSEQ multiplex PCR, yet TCRdb's version contains in-frame clones alone and is incomplete. The data show some 60,000 clones, roughly 79% seen once. Notes on this clone: Antigen: not known.

Study-wide results and caveats: In blood, top tumor clones expanded by 2 weeks, shrinking by 4.

The germline V gene encodes CDR1 GTSNPN and CDR2 SVGIG (reference sequence). The CDR3 is made up of 17 amino acids. Losses at the gene ends were 3 bases for V and 0 bases for J; bases not matched to a gene: 11. This rearrangement joins TRBV30 to TRBJ2-5, with 9 bases lining up with TRBD2. The receptor's source is a man in his 60s with renal cell carcinoma. Sequences were derived from blood, sampled from a patient whose treatment included radiotherapy and nephrectomy. In nucleotides, the CDR3 is TGTGCCTGGAGCGTAGGATTTAGCGGGGGATACCAAGAGACCCAGTACTTC. Translating it yields CAWSVGFSGGYQETQYF.